One sample yielded the 9 T cell receptor beta chains listed below, sequenced in a study of sequential checkpoint blockade in melanoma. Treatment denoted: randomized to nivolumab then ipilimumab (arm A) or the reverse (arm B). Repertoires were generated with immunoSEQ multiplex PCR, while TCRdb's copy carries only in-frame clones and drops some. Counted here are about 20,000 clones, roughly 80% occurring once; the ten biggest clones make up just over 50%. The sample in question was CD8+ T cells sorted from blood (inferred from file names), obtained from a patient given nivolumab and ipilimumab in sequence. All receptors derive from a human donor with melanoma.

The chain carries TRBV5-4 and TRBJ2-1, with 10 nucleotides matching TRBD2. Unmatched junction bases numbered 8, after V lost 3 bases and J lost 8 bases. This CDR3 is built from 15 residues. Germline loops: CDR1 SGHNT, CDR2 YYREEE (reference sequence). As DNA, the CDR3 is TGTGCCAGCAGCTCCGAGCGGGGGGGCCCCGATGAGCAGTTCTTC. Protein product: CASSSERGGPDEQFF.

The CDR3 bases are TGTGCCAGTTCACCGGGACAGCTTAATTCACCCCTCCACTTT. Protein sequence: CASSPGQLNSPLHF. The chain is built from TRBV19 and TRBJ1-6, with TRBD1 matching 7 bases. V lost 8 bases and J lost 6; bases outside the gene matches: 7. Germline loops: CDR1 LNHDA, CDR2 SQIVND (reference sequence). This CDR3 has 14 residues. The whole variable domain, filled in from reference TRBV19 and TRBJ1-6, reads DGGITQSPKYLFRKEGQNVTLSCEQNLNHDAMYWYRQDPGQGLRLIYYSQIVNDFQKGDIAEGYSVSREKKESFPLTVTSAQKNPTAFYLCASSPGQLNSPLHFGNGTRLTVT.

This clone was seen a few times. V is TRBV19 and J is TRBJ2-5, with D maybe TRBD1 (5 bases). Between the trimmed V and J ends, which lost 5 bases and 9 bases, there was a span of 13 bases. The germline V gene has CDR1 LNHDA and CDR2 SQIVND (reference sequence). The length of the CDR3 is 12 residues. The CDR3 sequence is CASSGASAAQYF. CDR3 coding DNA: TGTGCCAGTAGTGGGGCGTCCGCGGCCCAGTACTTC.

J is TRBJ2-2 and V is TRBV19; maybe TRBD1 (5 bases). Trimming cost V 0 bases and J 5 bases, with 10 bases left between them. This CDR3 contains 15 residues. CDR1 and CDR2 from the germline V gene are LNHDA and SQIVND (reference sequence). Here the CDR3 DNA reads TGTGCCAGTAGTATAGATCTCAGGGTTACCGGGGAGCTGTTTTTT. Its protein product is CASSIDLRVTGELFF. Full variable domain (outside the CDR3, taken from reference TRBV19 and TRBJ2-2): DGGITQSPKYLFRKEGQNVTLSCEQNLNHDAMYWYRQDPGQGLRLIYYSQIVNDFQKGDIAEGYSVSREKKESFPLTVTSAQKNPTAFYLCASSIDLRVTGELFFGEGSRLTVL.

This chain connects TRBV27 to TRBJ1-2; D is perhaps TRBD1 (6 bases). Germline V gene data show CDR1 as MNHEY and CDR2 as SMNVEV (reference sequence). Deletions cut 4 bases from V and 7 bases from J, with 16 bases between. The CDR3 consists of 14 residues. Here the CDR3 DNA reads TGTGCCAGCAGTTCGTTCACAGGGTTCGGTGGCTACACCTTC. Translating it yields CASSSFTGFGGYTF.

The chain recombines TRBV27 with TRBJ2-4, with unresolved D. Germline CDR1 and CDR2: MNHEY and SMNVEV (reference sequence). The CDR3 has 13 residues. V was clipped by 8 bases and J by 5 bases, with 13 bases between them. This CDR3 reads CASQSLRQNIQYF. DNA for the CDR3: TGTGCCAGCCAGTCCTTGAGGCAAAACATTCAGTACTTC.

This chain links TRBV4-1 with TRBJ1-6; D gene unclear. There are 16 residues in the CDR3. Trimming took off 0 bases at V and 3 bases at J, with 9 bases between the two ends. CDR1 and CDR2 from the germline V gene are MGHRA and YSYEKL. The CDR3, as DNA: TGCGCCAGCAGCCAAGATGCGGCCCGCTATAATTCACCCCTCCACTTT. Protein product: CASSQDAARYNSPLHF.

This clone occurred once. The V call is TRBV7-2, the J call TRBJ2-1, with D unresolved. This CDR3 is built from 13 residues. Germline CDR1 SGHTA, CDR2 FQGNSA. The V and J ends lost 3 bases and 7 bases respectively, with 10 bases between them. In DNA, the CDR3 is TGTGCCAGCAGCTTTCAGCCGAGGAATGAGCAGTTCTTC. As protein: CASSFQPRNEQFF.

This clone was found once. CDR3 protein: CASSPLTRDRGFEQYF. CDR3 bases: TGCGCCAGCAGCCCCCTTACCCGGGACAGGGGATTTGAGCAGTACTTC. V is TRBV4-1 and J is TRBJ2-7; 10 bases are a match to TRBD1. The ends lost 4 bases at V and 7 bases at J; junction bases unmatched: 13. CDR3 size: 16 residues. Per germline, CDR1 MGHRA and CDR2 YSYEKL.